The 5 T cell receptor beta chains below all came from one sample that was sequenced in a study of Graves' ophthalmopathy and Graves' hyperthyroidism. For repertoire sequencing, the TCR beta CDR3 regions were amplified from RNA transcripts. The first round was an RT-PCR with HTBI primers, and the second round was a multiplex PCR. MiXCR was run by TCRdb on the multiplex PCR reads, yielding one entry per CDR3 protein. The repertoire has around 400,000 distinct CDR3 sequences, approximately 21% of them found once; the top ten carry roughly 3%. The specimen sequenced was peripheral blood. All receptors derive from a woman under 30 with stable Graves' hyperthyroidism.

This rearrangement joins TRBV9 to TRBJ1-1; 9 nucleotides agree with TRBD1. The V gene's germline CDR1 is SGDLS and CDR2 YYNGEE. The CDR3 runs to 18 residues. V was clipped by 3 bases and J by 1 base; unmatched bases: 13. CDR3 sequence reads: CASSARLGTGRGNTEAFF. CDR3 nucleotide sequence: TGTGCCAGCAGCGCCCGCCTCGGGACAGGGAGGGGGAACACTGAAGCTTTCTTT.

This clonotype was counted ten times or more. The chain has TRBV28 and TRBJ2-5; the D gene is possibly TRBD2 (5 bases). The CDR3 totals 12 residues. Germline V lookup: CDR1 MDHEN, CDR2 SYDVKM. The V and J ends lost 6 bases and 3 bases respectively, with 8 bases between them. CDR3: CASRPGEETQYF. Written as DNA, the CDR3 is TGTGCCAGCAGACCCGGGGAAGAGACCCAGTACTTC.

In its sample, this clonotype was seen many times. The chain links TRBV6-1 to TRBJ2-7; D uncertain. The germline V gene encodes CDR1 MNHNS and CDR2 SASEGT. V was pared by 1 base and J by 2 bases, with 21 bases between. The CDR3 has 18 amino acids. CDR3 sequence (DNA): TGTGCCAGCAGTGAAGGGTTCTTGAGGTCGTCAGGACCCTACGAGCAGTACTTC. It translates to CASSEGFLRSSGPYEQYF.

This clonotype was observed at least ten times. The V and J genes are TRBV19 and TRBJ1-5; D is undetermined. The CDR3 contains 13 residues. The germline gives CDR1 LNHDA, CDR2 SQIVND (reference sequence). The ends were cut back, 3 bases at V and 6 bases at J, with 9 bases in the middle. The CDR3 loop is CASSIPLSQPQHF. In DNA, the CDR3 is TGTGCCAGTAGTATCCCCCTTTCTCAGCCCCAGCATTTT.

This clonotype occurred many times. The J gene is TRBJ1-5, the V gene TRBV11-2; the D gene is possibly TRBD1 (5 bases). Trimming took 0 bases from V and 7 from J, leaving 13 bases between them. This CDR3 has 15 residues. CDR1 SGHAT and CDR2 FQNNGV come from the germline V gene. CDR3 sequence reads: CASSLDWGVGQPQHF. CDR3 DNA: TGTGCCAGCAGCTTAGACTGGGGGGTAGGACAGCCCCAGCATTTT. Drawing the rest from reference TRBV11-2 and TRBJ1-5, the complete variable domain is EAGVAQSPRYKIIEKRQSVAFWCNPISGHATLYWYQQILGQGPKLLIQFQNNGVVDDSQLPKDRFSAERLKGVDSTLKIQPAKLEDSAVYLCASSLDWGVGQPQHFGDGTRLSIL.